The sequence of this T cell receptor (beta chain) was determined in a study of low-dose radiotherapy and immunotherapy resistance in tumors. The sample holds many counts of this clonotype. cDNA synthesis used a TRAV/TRBV-specific primer set for both chains. A constant-region primer paired with the V-primer adapter amplified TCRs over 20 PCR cycles. TCRdb independently ran MiXCR on the reads; one entry per CDR3 protein. The sample records approximately 84,000 distinct CDR3 sequences, 15% to 20% being singletons. As to time point: before trial treatment. All eligible patients presented with advanced solid tumors that contained no tumor-infiltrating lymphocytes. The CDR3 is 14 residues long. Deletions cut 7 bases from V and 8 bases from J, with 15 bases between. CDR1 is SGHTA, CDR2 FQGNSA, per germline.

Material: PBMCs, obtained before treatment. This clonotype originated in a male donor with prostate cancer. The V gene is TRBV7-2, the J gene TRBJ1-6; no firm D call. The CDR3 loop is CASNLPPGDSPLHF. The CDR3 bases are TGTGCCAGCAACCTACCACCGGGTGATTCACCCCTCCACTTT. The whole variable domain, remainder taken from reference TRBV7-2 and TRBJ1-6, is GAGVSQSPSNKVTEKGKDVELRCDPISGHTALYWYRQSLGQGLEFLIYFQGNSAPDKSGLPSDRFSAERTGGSVSTLTIQRTQQEDSAVYLCASNLPPGDSPLHFGNGTRLTVT.